This T cell receptor (beta chain) was documented in a study of blood T cell repertoires in COVID-19. Study-wide context: Sources were T cells, B-cell-depleted T cells, or PBMCs; the material itself was cDNA or gDNA.

CDR1 and CDR2 from the germline V gene are MDHEN and SYDVKM. The CDR3 extends over 14 amino acids. J lost 6 bases, V lost 8 bases, and 4 bases had no gene match. Authors' analysis steps: How many nucleated cells were present was estimated from reference gene primer amplification. Sequencing was performed with immunoSEQ multiplex PCR; in TCRdb, only in-frame clones are kept and a portion is missing. V, J and clone size reflect that table, while D and trimming were determined from the DNA. The sample has roughly 150,000 clones; about 88% are singletons. This clonotype was sampled from a man aged 50 or older who had recovered from COVID-19. The specimen sequenced was peripheral blood. The chain employs TRBV28 and TRBJ1-4, with 12 bases matching TRBD1. The CDR3 sequence is CASWDRGRDEKLFF. The DNA for the CDR3 is TGTGCCAGCTGGGACAGGGGGCGGGATGAAAAACTGTTTTTT.